The next 25 T cell receptor beta chains were all read from a single sample in a study of T cells in Graves' hyperthyroidism and ophthalmopathy. Amplification of TCR beta CDR3 regions used RNA as the template. An initial round of RT-PCR targeting the TCR CDR3 relied on the HTBI primer set. TCRdb reprocessed the multiplex PCR reads with MiXCR, giving one entry per CDR3 protein. The sample consists of 560,000 or so distinct CDR3 sequences, around 45% of them appearing once. Input material: peripheral blood or thyroid tissue (not recorded which). The origin of the receptors is a woman aged 18-29 years with Graves' hyperthyroidism.

The CDR3 nucleotides read TGCAGCGTTGTTTTTCGGGGGGCGGGTGAAAAACTGTTTTTT. It translates to CSVVFRGAGEKLFF. The V gene is TRBV29-1, the J gene TRBJ1-4, with D possibly TRBD1 on 6 matching bases. Germline CDR1 reads SQVTM; CDR2 reads ANQGSEA. V was clipped by 4 bases and J by 7 bases, with 16 bases between them. The CDR3 runs to 14 residues.

The chain combines TRBV20-1 with TRBJ1-1; 7 bases match TRBD1. The CDR3 spans 13 residues. Trimming removed 6 bases from V and 4 bases from J; junction bases left unmatched: 8. Germline CDR1 is DFQATT and CDR2 is SNEGSKA (reference sequence). As DNA, the CDR3 is TGCAGTGCACAGGGATCAGGGGGCACTGAAGCTTTCTTT. Translating it yields CSAQGSGGTEAFF.

This clonotype has more than one count but fewer than ten. The genes are TRBV19 and TRBJ1-1; TRBD1 might be the D (5 bases). This CDR3 has 14 amino acids. Per the germline V gene, CDR1 is LNHDA and CDR2 is SQIVND (reference sequence). V was pared by 7 bases and J by 2 bases, with 14 bases between. CDR3 sequence (DNA): TGTGCCAGTACCGCGGGCAGGGCTAACACTGAAGCTTTCTTT. Translated, it gives CASTAGRANTEAFF.

V gene TRBV20-1 combines with J gene TRBJ1-4; 9 positions match TRBD1. CDR1 and CDR2 from the germline V gene are DFQATT and SNEGSKA (reference sequence). The V segment lost 2 bases and the J segment 7 bases; nucleotides outside the gene matches: 8. The CDR3 runs to 15 residues. The CDR3 spells CSARNPGQGGEKLFF. The CDR3, as DNA: TGCAGTGCTAGAAACCCGGGACAGGGAGGTGAAAAACTGTTTTTT.

At least ten counts were recorded for this clonotype. The chain recombines TRBV7-9 with TRBJ1-1; D is uncertain. Germline-derived CDR1 and CDR2 are SEHNR and FQNEAQ (reference sequence). The CDR3 has 13 amino acids. V gave up 5 bases and J gave up 1 base, with 8 bases separating them. The CDR3 DNA reads as TGTGCCAGCAGCCCGTCGCAGAACACTGAAGCTTTCTTT. Its translation is CASSPSQNTEAFF.

The rearrangement links TRBV10-3 to TRBJ2-7; 11 bases align to TRBD2. CDR1 and CDR2 (germline): ENHRY, SYGVKD. V lost 3 bases and J lost 2; bases outside the gene matches: 6. This CDR3 contains 16 residues. CDR3 DNA sequence: TGTGCCATCAGTGATCTGACTAGCGGGATACCCTACGAGCAGTACTTC. This codes for CAISDLTSGIPYEQYF.

The chain combines TRBV2 with TRBJ1-2; 9 bases map to TRBD1. Trimming removed 6 bases from V and 3 bases from J; junction bases left unmatched: 8. CDR1 is SNHLY, CDR2 FYNNEI, per germline. The CDR3 sequence is 15 residues long. The CDR3 reads CASSYRGQGDYGYTF. Here the CDR3 DNA reads TGTGCCAGCAGCTACCGGGGACAGGGCGACTATGGCTACACCTTC.

As for this clonotype: A read error may produce the germline difference seen at one junction end. CDR3 protein: CASSEPQHF. CDR3 coding DNA: TGTGCTAGCAGTGAGCCCCAGCATTTT. The rearrangement joins TRBV7-7 to TRBJ1-5, with unresolved D. From germline, CDR1 is SSHAT and CDR2 FNYEAQ (reference sequence). The CDR3 runs to 9 residues. Complete variable domain (other parts from reference TRBV7-7 and TRBJ1-5): GAGVSQSPRYKVTKRGQDVTLRCDPISSHATLYWYQQALGQGPEFLTYFNYEAQPDKSGLPSDRFSAERPEGSISTLTIQRTEQRDSAMYRCASSEPQHFGDGTRLSIL.

Many counts were recorded for this clonotype. The CDR3 loop reads CASSPRVGNQPQHF. The CDR3 bases are TGTGCCAGCAGCCCTAGGGTTGGAAATCAGCCCCAGCATTTT. The chain uses TRBV7-8 and TRBJ1-5; D unresolved. CDR3 length: 14 residues. The germline gives CDR1 SGHVS, CDR2 FQNEAQ. Between the trimmed V and J ends, which lost 5 bases and 4 bases, there was a span of 12 bases.

This clonotype was seen many times. The chain recombines TRBV7-6 with TRBJ2-7, with D unclear. V lost 5 bases and J lost 5, with 10 bases in between. The CDR3 is made up of 12 amino acids. CDR1 is SGHVS, CDR2 FNYEAQ, per germline. CDR3 bases: TGTGCCAGCAGCCGATTCTTGGACGAGCAGTACTTC. This codes for CASSRFLDEQYF.

V usage is TRBV7-6 and J usage is TRBJ2-2; TRBD1 agrees at 9 bases. CDR1 and CDR2 (germline): SGHVS, FNYEAQ. The CDR3 extends over 16 amino acids. V lost 5 bases to trimming and J lost 2 bases; unmatched junction nucleotides: 6. CDR3 protein: CASSLGQGQNTGELFF. CDR3 DNA: TGTGCCAGCAGCCTCGGACAGGGGCAAAACACCGGGGAGCTGTTTTTT.

This clonotype was seen more than once but under ten times. The chain combines TRBV19 with TRBJ2-5, with unresolved D. This CDR3 contains 15 residues. In germline, CDR1 is LNHDA, CDR2 SQIVND (reference sequence). V lost 5 bases and J lost 2, with 15 bases in between. In nucleotides, the CDR3 is TGTGCCAGTAGTGCTTACCTCAGGTCACAAGAGACCCAGTACTTC. Translated: CASSAYLRSQETQYF.

The rearrangement uses TRBV7-9 and TRBJ1-5; D call uncertain. Per germline, CDR1 SEHNR and CDR2 FQNEAQ (reference sequence). The CDR3 covers 14 residues. Trimming took 3 bases from V and 7 from J, leaving 13 bases between them. The CDR3, as DNA: TGTGCCAGCAGCTTGGACGGCTCGGGGCAGCCCCAGCATTTT. It specifies CASSLDGSGQPQHF.

This chain links TRBV15 with TRBJ1-5, with a tentative D call TRBD1 (6 bases). Germline V CDR1 and CDR2: LNHNV, YYDKDF (reference sequence). Trimming stripped 3 bases from V and 1 base from J, with 10 bases between. The CDR3 is 15 residues long. CDR3 DNA: TGTGCCACCAGCAGTGTTGGGGGCAGCAATCAGCCCCAGCATTTT. This translates into CATSSVGGSNQPQHF.

The chain is built from TRBV10-3 and TRBJ1-1; TRBD1 might be the D (5 bases). Germline V gene sequence: CDR1 ENHRY, CDR2 SYGVKD. This CDR3 comprises 15 residues. The germline V and J ends were trimmed by 6 bases and 5 bases, with 19 bases remaining between them. The chain's CDR3 is CAIRDLAGEGTEAFF. DNA for the CDR3: TGTGCCATCAGAGACCTAGCGGGAGAGGGGACTGAAGCTTTCTTT.

The rearrangement uses TRBV24-1 and TRBJ1-5; maybe TRBD1 (6 bases). Trimming pared 2 bases from V and 5 bases from J, leaving 9 bases between. This CDR3 is 14 amino acids long. Germline CDR1 reads KGHDR; CDR2 reads SFDVKD. Written as DNA, the CDR3 is TGTGCCACCAGTGATTGGGACACCCATCAGCCCCAGCATTTT. Protein: CATSDWDTHQPQHF.

This clonotype was seen ten or more times. The chain couples TRBV19 to TRBJ2-5; TRBD1 matches 10 bases. CDR3 length equals 16 residues. CDR1 is LNHDA, CDR2 SQIVND, per germline (reference sequence). After removal of 6 bases from V and 5 bases from J, the junction contained 12 bases not matched to a gene. CDR3: CASREGQGPAGETQYF. CDR3 nucleotide sequence: TGTGCCAGTAGAGAGGGACAGGGGCCCGCGGGGGAGACCCAGTACTTC. Looking up the rest from reference TRBV19 and TRBJ2-5 gives the full variable domain: DGGITQSPKYLFRKEGQNVTLSCEQNLNHDAMYWYRQDPGQGLRLIYYSQIVNDFQKGDIAEGYSVSREKKESFPLTVTSAQKNPTAFYLCASREGQGPAGETQYFGPGTRLLVL.

This chain links TRBV29-1 with TRBJ1-4; D is unclear. Between the trimmed V and J ends, which lost 7 bases and 8 bases, there was a span of 17 bases. Germline V lookup: CDR1 SQVTM, CDR2 ANQGSEA. This CDR3 has 13 amino acids. Here the CDR3 DNA reads TGCAGCGAACGGGCGTCACCGGGGGAAAAACTGTTTTTT. Translating gives CSERASPGEKLFF.

The chain has TRBV20-1 and TRBJ2-5, with TRBD1 identical over 7 bases. Germline assignment: CDR1 DFQATT and CDR2 SNEGSKA (reference sequence). This CDR3 comprises 15 residues. The ends lost 0 bases at V and 5 bases at J; junction bases unmatched: 9. The CDR3 region has the DNA TGCAGTGCTAGAGATCTGGGCAGGGGGTTGGAGACCCAGTACTTC. Amino acid sequence: CSARDLGRGLETQYF.

Many counts were recorded for this clonotype. The chain employs TRBV7-2 and TRBJ1-1, with a weak D call TRBD1 (6 bases). CDR1 SGHTA and CDR2 FQGNSA come from the germline V gene. CDR3 length: 14 amino acids. The V gene lost 5 bases and the J gene lost 6 bases, with 16 bases spanning the gap. In nucleotides, the CDR3 is TGTGCCAGCAGCCCCTCGGGCAGGGGCGCTGAAGCTTTCTTT. It yields the protein CASSPSGRGAEAFF.

This clonotype has just a few counts. The CDR3 DNA is TGTGCCAGCAGGACGCCGGGACAGGGACCTAATCAGCCCCAGCATTTT. Encoded protein: CASRTPGQGPNQPQHF. The chain employs TRBV7-9 and TRBJ1-5, with 9 bases matching TRBD1. Germline V lookup: CDR1 SEHNR, CDR2 FQNEAQ (reference sequence). The CDR3 has 16 amino acids. V gave up 6 bases and J gave up 4 bases; unmatched junction bases: 10.

The chain carries TRBV2 and TRBJ1-3, with D possibly TRBD1 on 6 matching bases. V lost 6 bases and J 3 bases, leaving 21 bases between the germline ends. Germline V gene lookup returns CDR1 SNHLY and CDR2 FYNNEI. This CDR3 has 17 amino acids. The CDR3 DNA follows: TGTGCCAGCAGCCTGGAAGGGGGGCGCGGTATTGGAAACACCATATATTTT. This sequence encodes CASSLEGGRGIGNTIYF.

This clonotype was seen a handful of times. The chain joins TRBV7-2 to TRBJ1-3; TRBD1 is a possible D gene (6 bases). The CDR3 sequence is 14 residues long. In germline, CDR1 is SGHTA, CDR2 FQGNSA. Trimming cost V 5 bases and J 4 bases, with 12 bases left between them. CDR3 bases: TGTGCCAGCAGCCCGGGGGCTCCCGGAAACACCATATATTTT. Its translation: CASSPGAPGNTIYF.

This clonotype was detected only a few times. This chain connects TRBV19 to TRBJ2-7, with D maybe TRBD1 (6 bases). Germline-derived CDR1 and CDR2 are LNHDA and SQIVND (reference sequence). The ends were cut back, 3 bases at V and 2 bases at J, with 11 bases in the middle. This CDR3 contains 14 residues. The CDR3 DNA sequence: TGTGCCAGTAGTATTAGACAGGCGGCCTACGAGCAGTACTTC. As protein: CASSIRQAAYEQYF.

This clonotype was counted only a few times. The chain employs TRBV10-3 and TRBJ2-7, with TRBD1 matching 11 bases. Germline V gives CDR1 ENHRY, CDR2 SYGVKD. With V trimmed by 4 bases and J by 7 bases, 6 bases remained unmatched. The CDR3 consists of 14 residues. The CDR3 protein is CAISAGQGVEEQYF. The CDR3 DNA reads as TGTGCCATCAGTGCGGGACAGGGGGTTGAGGAGCAGTACTTC.